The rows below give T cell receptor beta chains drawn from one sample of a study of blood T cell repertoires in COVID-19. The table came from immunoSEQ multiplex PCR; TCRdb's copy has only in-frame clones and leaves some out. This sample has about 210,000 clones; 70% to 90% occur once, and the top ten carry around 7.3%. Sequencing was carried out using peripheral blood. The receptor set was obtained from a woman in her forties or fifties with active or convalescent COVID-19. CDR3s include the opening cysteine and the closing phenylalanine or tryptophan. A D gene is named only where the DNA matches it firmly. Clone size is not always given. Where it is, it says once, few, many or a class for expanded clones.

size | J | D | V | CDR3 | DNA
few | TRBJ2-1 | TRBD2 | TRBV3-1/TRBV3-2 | CASSTYSGEEEQFF | TGTGCCAGCAGCACCTATAGCGGGGAGGAAGAGCAGTTCTTC
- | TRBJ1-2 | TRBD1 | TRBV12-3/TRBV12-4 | CASRKGQGHGYTF | TGTGCCAGCAGGAAGGGACAGGGACATGGCTACACCTTC
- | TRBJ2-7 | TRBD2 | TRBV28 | CASSSEGIAGDEQYF | TGTGCCAGCAGTTCGGAGGGGATAGCGGGAGACGAGCAGTACTTC
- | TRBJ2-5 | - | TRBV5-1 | CASSQRVVETQYF | TGCGCCAGCAGCCAGAGGGTCGTAGAGACCCAGTACTTC
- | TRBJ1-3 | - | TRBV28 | CASGGADSGNTIYF | TGTGCCAGCGGCGGGGCCGACTCTGGAAACACCATATATTTT
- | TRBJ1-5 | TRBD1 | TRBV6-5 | CASSRDRVYQPQHF | TGTGCCAGCTCGAGGGACAGGGTCTATCAGCCCCAGCATTTT
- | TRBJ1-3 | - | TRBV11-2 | CASSRPRTTPTGNTIYF | TGTGCCAGCAGCCGTCCTCGAACGACACCGACAGGAAACACCATATATTTT
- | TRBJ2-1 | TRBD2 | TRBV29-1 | CSVENSGTTYNEQFF | TGCAGCGTTGAAAATAGCGGGACCACCTACAATGAGCAGTTCTTC
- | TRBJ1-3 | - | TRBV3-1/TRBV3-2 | CASSQGTSGIGNTIYF | TGTGCCAGCAGCCAAGGGACTTCCGGGATTGGAAACACCATATATTTT
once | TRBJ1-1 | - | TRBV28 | CASSSVERTANTEAFF | TGTGCCAGCAGTTCCGTTGAGAGGACAGCGAACACTGAAGCTTTCTTT
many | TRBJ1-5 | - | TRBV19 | CASSQGSQPQHF | TGTGCCAGTAGCCAGGGGTCCCAGCCCCAGCATTTT
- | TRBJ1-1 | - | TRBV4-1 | CASSQDPPGSNTEAFF | TGCGCCAGCAGCCAAGATCCCCCAGGATCGAACACTGAAGCTTTCTTT